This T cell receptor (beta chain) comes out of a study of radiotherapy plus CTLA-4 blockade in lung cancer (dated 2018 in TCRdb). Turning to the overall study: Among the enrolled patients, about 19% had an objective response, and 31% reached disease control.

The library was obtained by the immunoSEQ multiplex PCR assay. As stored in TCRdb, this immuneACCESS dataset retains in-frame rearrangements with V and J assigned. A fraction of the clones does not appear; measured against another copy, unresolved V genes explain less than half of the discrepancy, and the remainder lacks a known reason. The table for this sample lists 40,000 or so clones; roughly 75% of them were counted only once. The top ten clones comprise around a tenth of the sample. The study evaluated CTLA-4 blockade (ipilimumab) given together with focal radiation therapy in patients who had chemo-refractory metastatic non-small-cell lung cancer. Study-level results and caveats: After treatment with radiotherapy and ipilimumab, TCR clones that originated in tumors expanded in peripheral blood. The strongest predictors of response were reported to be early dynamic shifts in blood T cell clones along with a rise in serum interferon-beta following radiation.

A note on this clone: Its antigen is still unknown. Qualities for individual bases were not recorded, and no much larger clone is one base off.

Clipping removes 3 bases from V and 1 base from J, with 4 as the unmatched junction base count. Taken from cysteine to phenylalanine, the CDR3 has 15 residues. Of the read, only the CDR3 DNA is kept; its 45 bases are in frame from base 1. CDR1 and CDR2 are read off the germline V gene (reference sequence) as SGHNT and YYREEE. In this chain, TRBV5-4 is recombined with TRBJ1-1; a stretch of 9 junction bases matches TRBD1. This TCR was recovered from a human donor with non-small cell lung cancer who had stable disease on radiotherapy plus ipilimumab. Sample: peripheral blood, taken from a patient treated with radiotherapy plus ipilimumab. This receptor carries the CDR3 CASSWEGQGNTEAFF. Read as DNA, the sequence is TGTGCCAGCAGCTGGGAGGGACAGGGGAACACTGAAGCTTTCTTT.